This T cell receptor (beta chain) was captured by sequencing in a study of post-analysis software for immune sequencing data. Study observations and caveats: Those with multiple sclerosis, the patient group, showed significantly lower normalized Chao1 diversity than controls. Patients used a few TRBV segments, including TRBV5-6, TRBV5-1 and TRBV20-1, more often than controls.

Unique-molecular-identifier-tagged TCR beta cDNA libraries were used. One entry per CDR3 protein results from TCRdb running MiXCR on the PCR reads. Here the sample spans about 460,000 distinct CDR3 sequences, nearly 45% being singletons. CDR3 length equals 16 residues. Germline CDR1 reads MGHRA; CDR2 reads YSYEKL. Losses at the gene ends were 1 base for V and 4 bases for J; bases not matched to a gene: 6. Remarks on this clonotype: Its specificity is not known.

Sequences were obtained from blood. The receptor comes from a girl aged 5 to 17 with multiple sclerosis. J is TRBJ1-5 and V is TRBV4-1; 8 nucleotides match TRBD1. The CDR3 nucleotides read TGCGCCAGCAGCCAAGTGGACAGGGCCCCTAATCAGCCCCAGCATTTT. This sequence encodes CASSQVDRAPNQPQHF.